The rows below give T cell receptor beta chains drawn from one sample of a study of glioma-infiltrating T cells. TCRdb independently ran MiXCR on the multiplex PCR reads; one entry per CDR3 protein. Found here are 100,000 to 150,000 distinct CDR3 sequences, roughly a quarter of them singletons; the top ten hold about 30%. Sequenced input: glioma tissue, nonneoplastic brain tissue, or PBMCs (not recorded which). Receptors originate from a human donor with low-grade glioma or glioblastoma, undergoing nonglioma brain surgery, or in good health (not recorded which). Both conserved end residues are trimmed from each CDR3. Fields, in order: V gene, J gene, D gene, CDR3 protein. A D gene is named only where the DNA matches it firmly.

>TRBV27|TRBJ1-1|-
ASSYSRGDTKAF
>TRBV20-1|TRBJ1-4|-
SASRGAEKLF
>TRBV27|TRBJ1-6|TRBD1
ASSLSFGQGYSPLH
>TRBV20-1|TRBJ1-6|-
SASRDSQNSPLH
>TRBV14|TRBJ1-2|TRBD1
ASSHRDSPIYGYT
>TRBV7-2|TRBJ2-1|-
ASSPPVSSYNEQF
>TRBV7-2|TRBJ1-1|-
ASSSDWMNTEAF
>TRBV7-8|TRBJ1-1|-
ASSLERARADTEAF
>TRBV28|TRBJ1-2|-
ASRREAADGYT
>TRBV7-9|TRBJ1-1|-
ASSPDSERGL
>TRBV7-2|TRBJ2-3|TRBD2
ASSLGFGSGATDPQY
>TRBV7-2|TRBJ2-2|TRBD1
ANSGTATGELF
>TRBV27|TRBJ2-6|-
ASSPETSRPGANVLT
>TRBV12-3/TRBV12-4|TRBJ1-6|-
ASSFRGRTKDSPLH
>TRBV29-1|TRBJ1-1|-
SVEGGLSEAF
>TRBV4-1|TRBJ2-1|-
ASRRGNEQF
>TRBV15|TRBJ2-3|-
ATSRDLGGGYSDTQY
>TRBV12-3/TRBV12-4|TRBJ1-1|-
ASTPGGYTEAF
>TRBV18|TRBJ1-2|-
ASAAGLTEGYT
>TRBV20-1|TRBJ2-5|-
SSLAAQETQY
>TRBV20-1|TRBJ2-1|-
SEIDRWNEQF
>TRBV24-1|TRBJ2-1|-
ATSSTVYNEQF
>TRBV6-2/TRBV6-3|TRBJ2-1|TRBD2
ASSSSGISYNEQF
>TRBV3-1|TRBJ1-2|TRBD1
ASSLRTGVGYT
>TRBV19|TRBJ1-1|-
ASSIGTETEAF
>TRBV15|TRBJ1-5|-
ATSRGSQPQH
>TRBV28|TRBJ1-2|-
ASSPQDSNYGYT
>TRBV28|TRBJ1-2|-
ASSGFSGRGYT
>TRBV25-1|TRBJ2-5|TRBD2
ASSESTAGGETQY
>TRBV25-1|TRBJ1-1|-
ASSEYPGSEAF
>TRBV6-1|TRBJ2-3|-
ASLDLKTDTQY
>TRBV7-9|TRBJ2-5|-
ASSLLASVETQY
>TRBV5-6|TRBJ2-3|TRBD2
ASSPAGLIFADTQY
>TRBV6-1|TRBJ1-1|-
ASTLPRMNTEAF
>TRBV6-2/TRBV6-3|TRBJ1-1|TRBD1
ASSPGQGYTEAF
>TRBV7-9|TRBJ2-5|-
ASSFWGVQETQY
>TRBV18|TRBJ1-1|TRBD1
ASSSGQGEAF
>TRBV2|TRBJ1-5|-
ASSDSGQNNQPQH
>TRBV7-3|TRBJ1-1|-
ASSRRRGLTEAF
>TRBV5-6|TRBJ2-5|-
ASSLEGDQY
>TRBV20-1|TRBJ1-2|-
SARDRATVYGHT
>TRBV5-1|TRBJ1-4|-
ASSGGTYGEKLF
>TRBV4-1|TRBJ2-5|TRBD1
ASSQDQGDLETQY
>TRBV29-1|TRBJ2-5|-
SVEADSGAQY
>TRBV6-1|TRBJ2-3|-
ASREDGSTDTQY
>TRBV2|TRBJ2-4|-
ASSDVRDIQY
>TRBV7-9|TRBJ1-5|TRBD1
ASSLGTGERPQH
>TRBV7-2|TRBJ1-2|-
ASSLGTANYGYT
>TRBV6-1|TRBJ1-2|-
ASRKLGESYGYT
>TRBV6-1|TRBJ1-5|-
ASSPIRGGQPQH
>TRBV20-1|TRBJ1-1|-
SAQVNTEAF
>TRBV27|TRBJ2-2|TRBD1
ASSLEGQGPGELF
>TRBV29-1|TRBJ2-1|-
SVRDNEQF
>TRBV28|TRBJ2-5|TRBD2
ASSLSGGAETQY
>TRBV19|TRBJ1-5|-
ASSPGTGRYVNQPQH
>TRBV7-3|TRBJ1-6|TRBD1
ASSASGQGVAPLH
>TRBV11-1|TRBJ2-3|-
ASSIKGTYTQY